One sample yielded the 27 T cell receptor beta chains listed below, sequenced in a study of identical twins. TCRdb processed the 5' RACE reads anew with MiXCR; each CDR3 protein has one entry. Of more than 350,000 distinct CDR3 sequences detected, roughly 10% appear once; the ten largest clones hold 7.5% to 9.5%. Sequenced: naive T cells sorted from blood. These receptors were obtained from a woman between 50 and 59 years old in good health.

This clonotype was observed a handful of times. This chain joins TRBV24-1 and TRBJ2-1; 10 bases map to TRBD2. CDR1 is KGHDR and CDR2 is SFDVKD in the germline V gene. This CDR3 contains 17 residues. J lost 6 bases, V lost 3 bases, and 10 bases had no gene match. The CDR3 loop is CATSDEASGSRSNEQFF. Here the CDR3 DNA reads TGTGCCACCAGTGATGAAGCTAGCGGGAGTAGGTCCAATGAGCAGTTCTTC.

In its sample, this clonotype was seen a few times. The chain is built from TRBV12-3 or TRBV12-4 and TRBJ1-6, with TRBD1 matching 7 bases. Trimming cost V 0 bases and J 8 bases; bases outside gene matches: 4. The CDR3 has 15 residues. CDR3 sequence: CASSLATGKDSPLHF. CDR3 sequence (DNA): TGTGCCAGCAGTTTAGCGACAGGGAAGGATTCACCCCTCCACTTT.

The chain uses TRBV5-1 and TRBJ1-4; 8 bases fit TRBD1. The CDR3 consists of 14 residues. V dropped 5 bases and J dropped 4; count of bases not matched to a gene: 4. CDR1 is SGHRS and CDR2 is YFSETQ in the germline V gene. The CDR3: CASRRTGSNEKLFF. CDR3 DNA sequence: TGCGCCAGCAGAAGGACAGGGAGTAATGAAAAACTGTTTTTT.

The V gene is TRBV6-5, the J gene TRBJ2-1; TRBD1 matches at 7 bases. The CDR3 is made up of 16 amino acids. In germline, CDR1 is MNHEY, CDR2 SVGAGI. With V trimmed by 3 bases and J by 4 bases, 9 bases remained unmatched. The CDR3 reads CASSYAGQAPYNEQFF. DNA for the CDR3: TGTGCCAGCAGTTATGCCGGACAGGCCCCTTACAATGAGCAGTTCTTC.

This clonotype was seen a handful of times. This sequence joins TRBV4-1 and TRBJ2-5, with a possible D match to TRBD1 (6 bases). V lost 5 bases and J lost 4, with 11 bases in between. The CDR3 length is 13 residues. Germline V gene data show CDR1 as MGHRA and CDR2 as YSYEKL. CDR3 sequence: CASSYRVSETQYF. The CDR3 DNA follows: TGCGCCAGCAGCTACAGGGTCTCAGAGACCCAGTACTTC.

This chain links TRBV2 with TRBJ1-1; D gene ambiguous. Trimming pared 3 bases from V and 0 bases from J, leaving 8 bases between. Looked up from germline, CDR1 is SNHLY and CDR2 is FYNNEI. The CDR3 is made up of 14 amino acids. CDR3 DNA: TGTGCCAGCAGTGAGAGAGTGATGAACACTGAAGCTTTCTTT. The encoded protein is CASSERVMNTEAFF.

This clonotype was observed at least ten times. This chain connects TRBV7-9 to TRBJ2-5; D is possibly TRBD1 (5 bases). The V gene's germline CDR1 is SEHNR and CDR2 FQNEAQ (reference sequence). The CDR3 runs 15 residues. V lost 6 bases and J 5 bases, leaving 19 bases between the germline ends. CDR3 nucleotide sequence: TGTGCCAGCAGGGCCACAGTGTGGGGCAAGGAGACCCAGTACTTC. Its protein product is CASRATVWGKETQYF.

V and J are TRBV29-1 and TRBJ2-7; D is possibly TRBD2 (7 bases). Germline-derived CDR1 and CDR2 are SQVTM and ANQGSEA. This CDR3 spans 11 amino acids. V was cut by 7 bases and J by 6 bases, with 13 bases left in between. In DNA, the CDR3 is TGCAGCGCCGCAAGGGGGGGCGAGCAGTACGTC. Its translation: CSAARGGEQYV.

This clonotype was seen a handful of times. This sequence joins TRBV9 and TRBJ2-7; maybe TRBD2 (6 bases). Trimming pared 4 bases from V and 4 bases from J, leaving 18 bases between. In germline, CDR1 is SGDLS, CDR2 YYNGEE. This CDR3 is built from 15 residues. CDR3 sequence: CASSPGGSEDYEQYF. CDR3 DNA sequence: TGTGCCAGCAGCCCCGGGGGTAGCGAGGATTACGAGCAGTACTTC.

The table lists this clonotype with a few counts. This sequence joins TRBV9 and TRBJ2-7; 7 nucleotides match TRBD2. Germline-derived CDR1 and CDR2 are SGDLS and YYNGEE. With V trimmed by 0 bases and J by 5 bases, 8 bases remained unmatched. The CDR3 is 15 residues long. The CDR3, as DNA: TGTGCCAGCAGCGTAGGTGGGAGGGCCGCTGACGAGCAGTACTTC. Translated: CASSVGGRAADEQYF.

V gene TRBV27 combines with J gene TRBJ1-1; the D gene is possibly TRBD1 (5 bases). Germline V gene lookup returns CDR1 MNHEY and CDR2 SMNVEV (reference sequence). With 7 bases removed from V and 2 bases from J, the gap between germline ends came to 23 bases. CDR3 length equals 17 residues. In nucleotides, the CDR3 is TGTGCCAGCACTCCCTTGGGTGGCCAAGGGGTTAACACTGAAGCTTTCTTT. This translates into CASTPLGGQGVNTEAFF.

This clonotype appeared a few times. The rearrangement uses TRBV5-1 and TRBJ1-1; D is possibly TRBD1 (6 bases). This CDR3 is built from 14 residues. CDR1 is SGHRS, CDR2 YFSETQ, per germline. Trimming left V 0 bases short and J 3 bases short, with 9 bases between. This chain's CDR3 is CASSLVSGDTEAFF. Written as DNA, the CDR3 is TGCGCCAGCAGCTTGGTATCAGGGGACACTGAAGCTTTCTTT.

The chain uses TRBV6-5 and TRBJ2-7, with D unresolved. Germline V gene lookup returns CDR1 MNHEY and CDR2 SVGAGI. The CDR3 has 14 residues. Trimming removed 4 bases at V and 7 bases at J, with 17 bases between. The CDR3 DNA reads as TGTGCCAGCAGTTCGGTGGCCCACAACGGGGAGCAGTACTTC. Residues: CASSSVAHNGEQYF.

This clonotype came up a few times. V and J are TRBV12-3 or TRBV12-4 and TRBJ2-1; 9 bases fit TRBD1. J was trimmed by 10 bases and V by 5 bases; bases with no gene match: 12. The CDR3 runs 15 residues. DNA of the CDR3: TGTGCCAGCAGTGCACCGGGACAGGGCGCGGGGGAGCAGTTCTTC. This encodes CASSAPGQGAGEQFF.

V gene TRBV3-1 combines with J gene TRBJ2-6; D gene unclear. This CDR3 contains 15 residues. V was pared by 1 base and J by 0 bases, with 4 bases between. Germline V gene lookup returns CDR1 LGHDT and CDR2 YNNKEL (reference sequence). In DNA, the CDR3 is TGTGCCAGCAGCCAAGGGGCCTCTGGGGCCAACGTCCTGACTTTC. Protein product: CASSQGASGANVLTF.

V gene TRBV12-3 or TRBV12-4 combines with J gene TRBJ1-4; D is unclear. The germline V and J ends were trimmed by 3 bases and 8 bases, with 10 bases remaining between them. The CDR3 runs 13 residues. CDR3 residues: CASSFKLGEKLFF. In nucleotides, the CDR3 is TGTGCCAGCAGTTTCAAGCTAGGGGAAAAACTGTTTTTT.

This clonotype was detected many times. The chain links TRBV24-1 to TRBJ2-2, with TRBD1 identical over 7 bases. The germline CDR1 and CDR2 sequences are KGHDR and SFDVKD. This CDR3 region has 15 residues. With V trimmed by 8 bases and J by 0 bases, 5 bases remained unmatched. The CDR3 here is CATNSGTANTGELFF. As DNA, the CDR3 is TGTGCCACCAACTCCGGGACAGCGAACACCGGGGAGCTGTTTTTT.

This chain joins TRBV7-9 and TRBJ2-5, with TRBD2 identical over 8 bases. This CDR3 has 13 amino acids. V was clipped by 5 bases and J by 5 bases; unmatched bases: 4. Per germline, CDR1 SEHNR and CDR2 FQNEAQ (reference sequence). Written as DNA, the CDR3 is TGTGCCAGCAGCGTTAGCGGGATGGAGACCCAGTACTTC. Translation gives CASSVSGMETQYF.

The rearrangement links TRBV20-1 to TRBJ2-7; TRBD2 matches at 7 bases. J gave up 4 bases and V 1 base, and 4 bases lay outside the gene matches. This CDR3 is built from 13 residues. Germline CDR1 is DFQATT and CDR2 is SNEGSKA (reference sequence). CDR3 sequence (DNA): TGCAGTGCTAGAGCGGGAGGAAAGTACGAGCAGTACTTC. This sequence encodes CSARAGGKYEQYF.

This clonotype was counted ten times or more. The rearrangement joins TRBV5-1 to TRBJ2-1, with a possible D match to TRBD2 (6 bases). Germline CDR1 SGHRS, CDR2 YFSETQ. The germline V and J ends were trimmed by 4 bases and 9 bases, with 14 bases remaining between them. CDR3 length equals 13 residues. The CDR3 DNA reads TGCGCCAGCAGCAGTAGCGGACGGGCTGAGCAGTTCTTC. Protein: CASSSSGRAEQFF.

This clonotype came up a few times. The V call is TRBV12-3 or TRBV12-4, the J call TRBJ2-3, with 12 bases that match TRBD2. The V and J ends lost 5 bases and 4 bases, in that order; junction bases with no gene match: 4. The CDR3 is 15 amino acids. CDR3 nucleotides: TGTGCCAGCAGTGGACTAGCGGGAATCCCAGATACGCAGTATTTT. Translated: CASSGLAGIPDTQYF.

V usage is TRBV5-6 and J usage is TRBJ1-5; perhaps TRBD1 as D (5 bases). This CDR3 has 15 amino acids. V shed 0 bases and J shed 5 bases, with 12 bases lying between them. In germline, CDR1 is SGHDT, CDR2 YYEEEE. In DNA form, the CDR3 reads TGTGCCAGCAGCTTGGCTGGTCCAGGGCATCAGCCCCAGCATTTT. This sequence encodes CASSLAGPGHQPQHF.

This clonotype has more than one count but fewer than ten. This sequence joins TRBV5-5 and TRBJ2-6; D might be TRBD1 (5 bases). Germline CDR1 reads SGHKS; CDR2 reads YYEKEE (reference sequence). The V and J ends lost 2 bases and 2 bases respectively, with 8 bases between them. This CDR3 is built from 15 residues. The DNA of the CDR3 is TGTGCCAGCAGCTTCCCAGGGACTGGGGCCAACGTCCTGACTTTC. Encoded protein: CASSFPGTGANVLTF.

This clonotype was counted a few times. The CDR3 loop reads CASSLETRTEAFF. The CDR3 DNA reads TGTGCCAGCAGCTTAGAGACGAGAACTGAAGCTTTCTTT. This chain connects TRBV7-9 to TRBJ1-1; D unclear. The germline V and J ends were trimmed by 1 base and 5 bases, with 8 bases remaining between them. CDR1 is SEHNR, CDR2 FQNEAQ, per germline (reference sequence). There are 13 residues in the CDR3. Using reference TRBV7-9 and TRBJ1-1 for the parts outside the CDR3, the full variable domain is DTGVSQNPRHKITKRGQNVTFRCDPISEHNRLYWYRQTLGQGPEFLTYFQNEAQLEKSRLLSDRFSAERPKGSFSTLEIQRTEQGDSAMYLCASSLETRTEAFFGQGTRLTVV.

The rearrangement joins TRBV28 to TRBJ2-4; D gene uncertain. Germline V gives CDR1 MDHEN, CDR2 SYDVKM. The CDR3 is 15 amino acids. V lost 8 bases, J lost 0 bases, and 14 bases lay in between. The CDR3 reads CASATQVVAKNIQYF. CDR3 DNA: TGTGCCAGCGCGACGCAGGTCGTAGCCAAAAACATTCAGTACTTC. Full variable domain (remainder filled in from reference TRBV28 and TRBJ2-4): DVKVTQSSRYLVKRTGEKVFLECVQDMDHENMFWYRQDPGLGLRLIYFSYDVKMKEKGDIPEGYSVSREKKERFSLILESASTNQTSMYLCASATQVVAKNIQYFGAGTRLSVL.

This clonotype was detected a few times. This chain uses TRBV24-1 with TRBJ2-1; 8 positions match TRBD1. V lost 5 bases, J lost 1 base, and 12 bases stayed unmatched. The CDR3 covers 18 residues. Per the germline V gene, CDR1 is KGHDR and CDR2 is SFDVKD. The CDR3 reads CATSGIGQGFLSYNEQFF. The DNA for the CDR3 is TGTGCCACCAGTGGTATAGGACAGGGTTTTCTATCCTACAATGAGCAGTTCTTC.

The V call is TRBV20-1, the J call TRBJ2-1; D uncertain. Germline values: CDR1 DFQATT, CDR2 SNEGSKA (reference sequence). The length of the CDR3 is 12 residues. The ends were cut back, 1 base at V and 9 bases at J, with 10 bases in the middle. The CDR3 sequence: CSARGQTAEQFF. The DNA of the CDR3 is TGCAGTGCTAGAGGCCAGACTGCTGAGCAGTTCTTC.